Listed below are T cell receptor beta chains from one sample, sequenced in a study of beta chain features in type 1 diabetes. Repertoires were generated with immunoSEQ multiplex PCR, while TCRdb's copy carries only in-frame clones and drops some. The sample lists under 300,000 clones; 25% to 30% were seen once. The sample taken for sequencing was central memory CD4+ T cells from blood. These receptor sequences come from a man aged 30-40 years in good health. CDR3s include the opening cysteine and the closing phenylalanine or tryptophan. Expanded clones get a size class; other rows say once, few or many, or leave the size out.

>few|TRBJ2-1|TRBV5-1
CASSPSPPSGGTYQFF
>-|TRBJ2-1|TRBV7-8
CASSPLQVNEQFF
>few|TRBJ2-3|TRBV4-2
CASSQDTRTDTQYF
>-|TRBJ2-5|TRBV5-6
CASSYPGTAETQYF
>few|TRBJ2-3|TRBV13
CASSYNPSGGTDTQYF
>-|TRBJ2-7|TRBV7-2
CASSLDHAGHYEQYF
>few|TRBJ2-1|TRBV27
CASSIHGQGGRNEQFF
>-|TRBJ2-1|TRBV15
CATRVAGTSVNEQFF
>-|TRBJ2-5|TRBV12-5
CASAHRVEETQYF
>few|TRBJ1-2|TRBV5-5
CASSLEGLKDGYTF
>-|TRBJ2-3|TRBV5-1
CASSLEGPRTDTQYF
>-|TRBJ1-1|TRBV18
CASSPNNDRDLRAFF
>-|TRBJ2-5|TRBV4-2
CASSQDSSQETQYF
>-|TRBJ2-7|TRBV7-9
CASRKGQSIEQYF
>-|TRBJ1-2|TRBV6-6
CASSFDNYGYTF
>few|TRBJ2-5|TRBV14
CASSQDSLTVGTQYF
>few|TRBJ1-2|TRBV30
CAWTGGFNYGYTF
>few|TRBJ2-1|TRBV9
CASSPNALTSGNEQFF
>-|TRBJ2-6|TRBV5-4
CASSLGASGANVLTF
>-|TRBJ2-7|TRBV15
CATSNIRSPSSYEQYF
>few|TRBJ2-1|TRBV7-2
CASSRTIAPESDGRFF
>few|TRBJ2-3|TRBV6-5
CASSLGTDTQYF
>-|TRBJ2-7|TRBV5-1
CASSLEWGQLYEQYF
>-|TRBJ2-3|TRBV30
CAWTIGADTQYF
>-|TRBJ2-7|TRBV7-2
CASSLLSGGEQYF
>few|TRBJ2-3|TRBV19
CASSLQPGPTTTDTQYF
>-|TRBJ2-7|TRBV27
CASSLGSAYEQYF
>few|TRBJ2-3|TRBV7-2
CASSDFKDTQYF
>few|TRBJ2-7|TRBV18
CASSPLAEEDEQYF
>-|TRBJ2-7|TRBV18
CASSPQGFPYEQYF
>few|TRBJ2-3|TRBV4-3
CASSQEGLVVAGGRDTQYF
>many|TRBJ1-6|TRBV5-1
CASSLESGIGNSPLHF
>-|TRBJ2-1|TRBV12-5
CASGSSLALAYNEQFF
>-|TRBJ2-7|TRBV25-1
CASSRSGGYEQYF
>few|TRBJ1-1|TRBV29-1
CSVAQVGVGTEAFF
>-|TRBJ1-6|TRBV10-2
CASEPTMGGGSPLHF
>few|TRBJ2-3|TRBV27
CASSSPSGKSTDTQYF
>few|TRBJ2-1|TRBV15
CATSRDQGNYNEQFF
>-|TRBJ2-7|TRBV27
CASSSAQRTYEQYF
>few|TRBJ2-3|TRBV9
CASSLGLPSTDTQYF
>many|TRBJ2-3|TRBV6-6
CASSPRRAGVTDTQYF
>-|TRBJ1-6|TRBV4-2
CASSQTSQGYSPLHF
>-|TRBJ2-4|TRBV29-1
CSVSQTLAKNIQYF
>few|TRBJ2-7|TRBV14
CASSQVGRTYEQYF
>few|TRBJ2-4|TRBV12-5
CASGAGWSFGNIQYF
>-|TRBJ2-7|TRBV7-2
CASSFGDRVPSYEQYF
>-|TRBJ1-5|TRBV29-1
CSVGSGTSNQPQHF
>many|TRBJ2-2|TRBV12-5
CASGLVLGDTGELFF
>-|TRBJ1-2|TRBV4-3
CASSQDPGGAYGYTF
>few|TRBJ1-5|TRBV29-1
CSAGQPDQPQHF
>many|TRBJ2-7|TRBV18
CASSHGTVGSSYEQYF
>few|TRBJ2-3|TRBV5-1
CASSLIGTDTQYF
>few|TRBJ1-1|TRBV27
CASSFSHLGTEAFF
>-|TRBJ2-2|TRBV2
CASTLDRGGAGELFF
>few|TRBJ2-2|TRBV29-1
CSGRTGTRNTGELFF
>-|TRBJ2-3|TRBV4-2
CASSQGYIGGGTDTQYF
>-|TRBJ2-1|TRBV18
CASSPVPGGGNEQFF